The clone carrying this TCR beta chain was picked up one time. This CDR3 contains 15 residues. Germline lookup yields CDR1 LNHDA and CDR2 SQIVND (reference sequence). V lost 3 bases to trimming and J lost 2 bases; unmatched junction nucleotides: 4. The entry originates in a study of blood T cell repertoires in COVID-19. Looking at the study overall: Sites across the United States, Italy and Spain contributed samples from acute and convalescent COVID-19.

Profiling relied on immunoSEQ multiplex PCR, and the TCRdb table lists in-frame clones only, not all of them. The data contain 280,000 or so clones, approximately 86% of them singletons. Sequenced input: peripheral blood. This TCR derives from a man aged 18-30 years with active or convalescent COVID-19. This rearrangement joins TRBV19 to TRBJ2-3, with 8 bases that match TRBD1. Here the CDR3 DNA reads TGTGCCAGTAGTATCTCGGGACAGGTCACAGATACGCAGTATTTT. This gives the protein CASSISGQVTDTQYF.